These 13 T cell receptor beta chains came from one sample sequenced in a study of beta chain features in type 1 diabetes. The study's findings and limits: Type 1 diabetes patients had moderately but significantly shorter TCRB CDR3s in all four CD4+ subsets.

Reverse transcribing all isolated RNA meant expressed TCRB transcripts were sequenced. This table comes from immunoSEQ multiplex PCR, and its TCRdb copy is limited to in-frame clones, with some not included. Of 600,000 or so clones detected, 9.5% to 15% appear once; the ten largest clones hold around 0.12%. The antigens for these receptors are not known. Sequencing was performed on naive CD4+ T cells from blood. The receptors come from a man in his thirties or forties with type 1 diabetes.

The chain employs TRBV29-1 and TRBJ1-1, with D maybe TRBD1 (6 bases). Germline values: CDR1 SQVTM, CDR2 ANQGSEA. The V gene lost 4 bases and the J gene lost 2 bases, with 11 bases spanning the gap. The CDR3 consists of 13 residues. In nucleotides, the CDR3 is TGCAGCGTTGTGGGGGGCACAAACACTGAAGCTTTCTTT. This codes for CSVVGGTNTEAFF.

The table lists this clone with a few counts. J is TRBJ2-1 and V is TRBV10-3, with D perhaps TRBD1 (6 bases). Germline CDR1 and CDR2: ENHRY and SYGVKD. This CDR3 region has 14 residues. Trimming stripped 3 bases from V and 8 bases from J, with 14 bases between. CDR3 bases: TGTGCCATCAGTGACCCTGACAGGACCTATGAGCAGTTCTTC. The encoded protein is CAISDPDRTYEQFF.

The chain employs TRBV4-3 and TRBJ1-2, with 9 bases lining up with TRBD1. The germline gives CDR1 LGHNA, CDR2 YSLEER. The CDR3 totals 18 residues. V was clipped by 0 bases and J by 5 bases; unmatched bases: 13. CDR3 sequence (DNA): TGCGCCAGCAGCCAAGATAACAGTTGGGGACAGGGAAGGTATGGCTACACCTTC. Its protein product is CASSQDNSWGQGRYGYTF.

This clone has at least ten counts. The chain links TRBV7-2 to TRBJ2-1; TRBD2 aligns across 9 bases. Germline-derived CDR1 and CDR2 are SGHTA and FQGNSA. This CDR3 has 16 amino acids. With V trimmed by 2 bases and J by 0 bases, 2 bases remained unmatched. CDR3 coding DNA: TGTGCCAGCAGCTTACTAGCGGGGAGCTCCTACAATGAGCAGTTCTTC. Translating it yields CASSLLAGSSYNEQFF.

The chain uses TRBV7-2 and TRBJ2-3, with a weak D call TRBD2 (5 bases). In germline, CDR1 is SGHTA, CDR2 FQGNSA. This CDR3 has 16 amino acids. The V gene lost 1 base and the J gene lost 1 base, with 12 bases spanning the gap. CDR3 coding DNA: TGTGCCAGCAGCTTAGTTCAAGCGGTTGGCACAGATACGCAGTATTTT. Amino acid sequence: CASSLVQAVGTDTQYF.

The J gene is TRBJ2-3, the V gene TRBV7-9; tentative D call: TRBD2 (5 bases). There are 17 residues in the CDR3. Germline V gene data show CDR1 as SEHNR and CDR2 as FQNEAQ (reference sequence). Trimming shortened V by 3 bases and J by 4 bases, and 20 bases separated the two germline ends. CDR3 in amino acids: CASSFGQNPHGADTQYF. The CDR3 coding sequence is TGTGCCAGCAGCTTCGGGCAGAACCCTCACGGGGCAGATACGCAGTATTTT.

The table lists this clone with a few counts. J is TRBJ1-1 and V is TRBV7-2, with TRBD1 matching 8 bases. Unmatched junction bases numbered 13, after V lost 6 bases and J lost 7 bases. CDR3 length: 15 residues. Germline assignment: CDR1 SGHTA and CDR2 FQGNSA. The CDR3 DNA reads as TGTGCCAGCAGATCGGACAGGGTAGGGGCAAGTGAAGCTTTCTTT. Its protein product is CASRSDRVGASEAFF.

The sample holds a few counts of this clone. The genes are TRBV29-1 and TRBJ1-2; a possible D gene is TRBD1 (5 bases). This CDR3 has 15 amino acids. V lost 6 bases and J lost 5, with 22 bases in between. Germline CDR1 SQVTM, CDR2 ANQGSEA. CDR3 sequence (DNA): TGCAGCGTGATATATACGCGGGGTGGGGGTTATGGCTACACCTTC. Its protein is CSVIYTRGGGYGYTF. Full variable domain (missing parts from reference TRBV29-1 and TRBJ1-2): SAVISQKPSRDICQRGTSLTIQCQVDSQVTMMFWYRQQPGQSLTLIATANQGSEATYESGFVIDKFPISRPNLTFSTLTVSNMSPEDSSIYLCSVIYTRGGGYGYTFGSGTRLTVV.

J is TRBJ2-3 and V is TRBV13, with 10 bases aligning to TRBD1. CDR1 is PRHDT, CDR2 FYEKMQ, per germline (reference sequence). The CDR3 has 17 residues. V gave up 4 bases and J gave up 3 bases; unmatched junction bases: 10. The CDR3 loop reads CASSSIRDRGQTDTQYF. The CDR3 bases are TGTGCCAGCAGCTCAATCCGGGACAGGGGTCAAACAGATACGCAGTATTTT.

The V call is TRBV11-3, the J call TRBJ2-5, with 8 bases identical to TRBD2. Germline V gives CDR1 SGHNT, CDR2 YENEEA. The junction had 11 bases not matched to a gene; V was cut back by 4 bases and J by 4 bases. CDR3 length equals 16 residues. In DNA, the CDR3 is TGTGCCAGCAGCTCCGGTTCCGCGGGGGGTGCAGAGACCCAGTACTTC. It is translated as CASSSGSAGGAETQYF.

The chain links TRBV7-2 to TRBJ2-3; a weak D match, TRBD1 (6 bases). V was shortened by 5 bases and J by 4 bases, with 10 bases between the two germline ends. Per germline, CDR1 SGHTA and CDR2 FQGNSA. The CDR3 is 13 residues long. This CDR3 is CASSTYRADTQYF. The CDR3 DNA sequence: TGTGCCAGCAGCACCTACAGGGCAGATACGCAGTATTTT.

This clone has only a few counts. This chain connects TRBV14 to TRBJ2-2; possibly TRBD1 for D (5 bases). The CDR3 covers 17 residues. Germline values: CDR1 SGHDN, CDR2 FVKESK. Trimming left V 0 bases short and J 4 bases short, with 15 bases between. The CDR3 nucleotides read TGTGCCAGCAGCCAAGATCTGGTGGGGCAAGGCACCGGGGAGCTGTTTTTT. It is translated as CASSQDLVGQGTGELFF.

CDR3 residues: CASSQDGRGGTGGEAQYF. Written as DNA, the CDR3 is TGCGCCAGCAGCCAAGATGGGAGAGGTGGGACAGGGGGCGAAGCCCAGTACTTC. J is TRBJ2-5 and V is TRBV4-3; 12 bases are a match to TRBD1. CDR1 and CDR2 from the germline V gene are LGHNA and YSLEER. This CDR3 spans 18 amino acids. With 0 bases clipped from V and 9 bases from J, the junction kept 14 bases outside the gene matches.